This T cell receptor beta chain originates from a study of Graves' ophthalmopathy and Graves' hyperthyroidism. Excluded: other autoimmune disease, uncontrolled infection, pregnancy or lactation. Symptoms, serum thyroxine and TRAb, thyroid ultrasound, and orbital computed tomography formed the diagnostic basis. RNA transcripts yielded amplified TCR beta CDR3 regions. HTBI primers primed a first-round RT-PCR, and a second-round multiplex PCR followed. TCRdb itself ran the multiplex PCR reads through MiXCR, one entry per CDR3 protein. The sample has under 350,000 distinct CDR3 sequences; 15% to 20% are singletons. Whole-study findings and limits: Among expanded thyroid clonotypes above 0.001 frequency, most also occurred in blood.

This clonotype showed up many times. Its target is not known. Germline CDR1 reads DFQATT; CDR2 reads SNEGSKA (reference sequence). This CDR3 has 16 amino acids. Trimming left V 2 bases short and J 8 bases short, with 19 bases between. The sample consisted of peripheral blood. The V call is TRBV20-1, the J call TRBJ1-6; no reliable D call. This sequence originates from an adult man with Graves' ophthalmopathy. CDR3 residues: CSARSGPGVRDSPLHF. CDR3 in DNA: TGCAGTGCTAGATCCGGCCCCGGGGTACGGGATTCACCCCTCCACTTT.